The 25 T cell receptor beta chains reported below all come from one sample, sequenced in a study of follicular helper T cells after annual influenza vaccination. As to time point: 2015-2016 season, pre-vaccination. Sequenced by immunoSEQ multiplex PCR; TCRdb stores in-frame clones only, minus some. The sample lists roughly 15,000 clones; 78% were seen once. Source: CXCR5- memory CD4+ T cells sorted from blood, taken on the day of influenza vaccination. These TCRs come from an adult who received the influenza vaccine.

The V and J genes are TRBV6-4 and TRBJ2-7; tentative D call: TRBD2 (5 bases). The CDR3 has 12 amino acids. CDR1 and CDR2 from the germline V gene are MRHNA and SNTAGT. V lost 7 bases, J lost 5 bases, and 12 bases lay in between. The CDR3 region is CASMRGPHEQYF. The CDR3 nucleotides read TGTGCCAGCATGAGAGGGCCCCACGAGCAGTACTTC.

This chain connects TRBV27 to TRBJ2-6, with TRBD1 identical over 10 bases. The CDR3 sequence is 19 residues long. V was pared by 6 bases and J by 3 bases, with 14 bases of the junction left unmatched. Germline CDR1 MNHEY, CDR2 SMNVEV (reference sequence). In DNA form, the CDR3 reads TGTGCCAGCAGCTCCGAAACCGGGACAGGGGCTGGTGGGGCCAACGTCCTGACTTTC. It specifies CASSSETGTGAGGANVLTF.

This clone showed up just a few times. The rearrangement links TRBV7-2 to TRBJ1-6; 7 bases are a match to TRBD1. The length of the CDR3 is 14 residues. Germline lookup yields CDR1 SGHTA and CDR2 FQGNSA. J lost 8 bases, V lost 1 base, and 2 bases had no gene match. CDR3 DNA: TGTGCCAGCAGCTTAGACAGGGGAGATTCACCCCTCCACTTT. Translation: CASSLDRGDSPLHF.

The chain has TRBV18 and TRBJ2-3; D remains unclear. The V end lost 5 bases, the J end lost 2 bases, and 8 bases lay between the germline ends. The CDR3 has 13 residues. Germline V gives CDR1 KGHSH, CDR2 LQKENI. The CDR3 sequence: CASSTAVTDTQYF. The CDR3 DNA reads TGTGCCAGCTCAACGGCAGTCACAGATACGCAGTATTTT.

The chain carries TRBV5-1 and TRBJ2-6; no clear D. The CDR3 has 13 amino acids. Trimming cost V 4 bases and J 0 bases, with 2 bases left between them. Germline V gives CDR1 SGHRS, CDR2 YFSETQ. This CDR3 is CASSPSGANVLTF. CDR3 bases: TGCGCCAGCAGCCCCTCTGGGGCCAACGTCCTGACTTTC. The variable domain in full, with the rest retrieved from reference TRBV5-1 and TRBJ2-6, is KAGVTQTPRYLIKTRGQQVTLSCSPISGHRSVSWYQQTPGQGLQFLFEYFSETQRNKGNFPGRFSGRQFSNSRSEMNVSTLELGDSALYLCASSPSGANVLTFGAGSRLTVL.

The chain joins TRBV7-9 to TRBJ1-4, with a possible D match to TRBD1 (5 bases). The CDR3 is made up of 14 amino acids. V lost 5 bases, J lost 4 bases, and 11 bases lay in between. Germline V gene lookup returns CDR1 SEHNR and CDR2 FQNEAQ (reference sequence). The CDR3 spells CASSPVGGNEKLFF. DNA for the CDR3: TGTGCCAGCAGCCCCGTGGGGGGTAATGAAAAACTGTTTTTT.

The genes are TRBV11-2 and TRBJ2-1; D call uncertain. This CDR3 contains 18 residues. Deletions cut 1 base from V and 4 bases from J, with 20 bases between. Germline V gene lookup returns CDR1 SGHAT and CDR2 FQNNGV. The CDR3 DNA sequence: TGTGCCAGCAGCTTAGCCCTTGACGGCGGATCACAATACAATGAGCAGTTCTTC. This encodes CASSLALDGGSQYNEQFF.

This chain uses TRBV5-4 with TRBJ2-7, with a tentative D call TRBD2 (7 bases). The V gene lost 3 bases and the J gene lost 0 bases, with 16 bases spanning the gap. This CDR3 contains 16 residues. From germline, CDR1 is SGHNT and CDR2 YYREEE (reference sequence). CDR3 residues: CASSSGGGGHSYEQYF. For the CDR3, the DNA is TGTGCCAGCAGCTCCGGAGGGGGGGGGCACTCCTACGAGCAGTACTTC. The variable domain in full, completed from reference TRBV5-4 and TRBJ2-7, reads ETGVTQSPTHLIKTRGQQVTLRCSSQSGHNTVSWYQQALGQGPQFIFQYYREEENGRGNFPPRFSGLQFPNYSSELNVNALELDDSALYLCASSSGGGGHSYEQYFGPGTRLTVT.

This CDR3 reads CAWSKAGNQPQHF. The CDR3 bases are TGTGCCTGGAGTAAAGCGGGGAATCAGCCCCAGCATTTT. The chain combines TRBV30 with TRBJ1-5; no firm D call. CDR1 is GTSNPN, CDR2 SVGIG, per germline (reference sequence). The CDR3 is 13 amino acids. V lost 2 bases, J lost 4 bases, and 9 bases lay in between.

The genes are TRBV7-2 and TRBJ1-5; D remains ambiguous. V shed 5 bases and J shed 1 base, with 6 bases lying between them. The CDR3 contains 13 residues. Germline CDR1 SGHTA, CDR2 FQGNSA. The CDR3 DNA sequence: TGTGCCAGCAGCCCACTAAGCAATCAGCCCCAGCATTTT. Its protein product is CASSPLSNQPQHF.

In this sample, this clone turned up a few times. The CDR3 region is CASSSRRVRGYTF. CDR3 DNA: TGTGCCAGCAGCTCCAGGAGAGTCCGGGGCTACACCTTC. The chain recombines TRBV28 with TRBJ1-2; D is undetermined. This CDR3 is built from 13 residues. V was shortened by 6 bases and J by 8 bases, with 16 bases between the two germline ends. Germline-derived CDR1 and CDR2 are MDHEN and SYDVKM.

The chain joins TRBV5-1 to TRBJ1-2, with D possibly being TRBD1 (5 bases). This CDR3 contains 16 residues. The V gene lost 7 bases and the J gene lost 0 bases, with 19 bases spanning the gap. Germline V gene sequence: CDR1 SGHRS, CDR2 YFSETQ. The CDR3 reads CASSKVGAGSNYGYTF. The CDR3 nucleotides are TGCGCCAGCTCAAAGGTCGGGGCAGGGTCTAACTATGGCTACACCTTC.

The CDR3 DNA reads TGTGCCTGGGGCCCCAGTGAAAAACTGTTTTTT. It translates to CAWGPSEKLFF. This chain uses TRBV30 with TRBJ1-4; unclear D gene. Germline V CDR1 and CDR2: GTSNPN, SVGIG (reference sequence). CDR3 length: 11 amino acids. Trimming removed 5 bases at V and 7 bases at J, with 8 bases between.

The rearrangement joins TRBV27 to TRBJ1-2; possible D gene TRBD1, 5 bases. The V end lost 8 bases, the J end lost 4 bases, and 14 bases lay between the germline ends. Germline loops: CDR1 MNHEY, CDR2 SMNVEV (reference sequence). CDR3 length: 13 residues. The CDR3 is CASPPTERYGYTF. CDR3 DNA sequence: TGTGCCAGCCCCCCGACAGAGCGCTATGGCTACACCTTC.

Only a few counts were recorded for this clone. The chain couples TRBV5-4 to TRBJ2-7; TRBD2 matches at 8 bases. The germline V gene has CDR1 SGHNT and CDR2 YYREEE (reference sequence). Losses at the gene ends were 2 bases for V and 3 bases for J; bases not matched to a gene: 4. This CDR3 is 14 amino acids long. Here the CDR3 reads CASSFGLANYEQYF. CDR3 sequence (DNA): TGTGCCAGCAGCTTCGGACTAGCAAACTACGAGCAGTACTTC.

The chain employs TRBV19 and TRBJ2-3, with a weak D call TRBD2 (5 bases). V was cut by 4 bases and J by 0 bases, with 14 bases left in between. The CDR3 sequence is 16 residues long. Germline loops: CDR1 LNHDA, CDR2 SQIVND (reference sequence). The CDR3 loop is CASSRSFRGSTDTQYF. The CDR3 DNA reads as TGTGCCAGTAGTAGGTCATTTCGGGGAAGCACAGATACGCAGTATTTT.

The chain carries TRBV6-5 and TRBJ2-7, with D perhaps being TRBD1 or TRBD2 (7 bases each). The CDR3 is 14 residues long. V lost 4 bases to trimming and J lost 9 bases, with 19 bases between them. The V gene's germline CDR1 is MNHEY and CDR2 SVGAGI. The CDR3 protein is CASSLGRGPRMQYF. DNA of the CDR3: TGTGCCAGCAGTTTGGGGAGGGGGCCCCGAATGCAGTACTTC.

The chain recombines TRBV27 with TRBJ1-2; D unclear. Germline V gene sequence: CDR1 MNHEY, CDR2 SMNVEV (reference sequence). The CDR3 runs to 13 residues. Between the trimmed V and J ends, which lost 0 bases and 4 bases, there was a span of 6 bases. The CDR3 loop is CASSLSGRYGYTF. The CDR3 DNA sequence: TGTGCCAGCAGTTTATCAGGCCGCTATGGCTACACCTTC.

This clone was found a few times. The chain has TRBV6-5 and TRBJ1-4; D not certain. This CDR3 region has 15 residues. The germline gives CDR1 MNHEY, CDR2 SVGAGI. The V and J ends lost 2 bases and 8 bases respectively, with 15 bases between them. The CDR3 nucleotides read TGTGCCAGCAGTTACACCGCAGGCCCCCACGAAAAACTGTTTTTT. It encodes CASSYTAGPHEKLFF.

The chain joins TRBV27 to TRBJ1-5, with no clear D. The CDR3 sequence is 12 residues long. CDR1 is MNHEY and CDR2 is SMNVEV in the germline V gene (reference sequence). Trimming left V 5 bases short and J 9 bases short, with 11 bases between. This CDR3 is CASSPSGSPQHF. CDR3 nucleotides: TGTGCCAGCAGTCCCTCGGGATCGCCCCAGCATTTT.

This clone was observed a handful of times. This chain links TRBV5-1 with TRBJ1-6; unclear D gene. The V gene lost 0 bases and the J gene lost 4 bases, with 11 bases spanning the gap. Germline V gives CDR1 SGHRS, CDR2 YFSETQ. The CDR3 runs to 16 residues. The CDR3 protein is CASSLAGNRYNSPLHF. The CDR3 region has the DNA TGCGCCAGCAGCTTGGCCGGGAACAGATATAATTCACCCCTCCACTTT.

The gene calls are TRBV7-2 and TRBJ1-2; no definite D call. Trimming pared 7 bases from V and 4 bases from J, leaving 16 bases between. The germline V gene has CDR1 SGHTA and CDR2 FQGNSA. This CDR3 contains 14 residues. The CDR3 coding sequence is TGTGCCAGCAACATTCCGACGGGAGGCTATGGCTACACCTTC. It encodes CASNIPTGGYGYTF.

The chain carries TRBV28 and TRBJ1-2, with 9 bases identical to TRBD1. Germline V lookup: CDR1 MDHEN, CDR2 SYDVKM. The ends lost 6 bases at V and 6 bases at J; junction bases unmatched: 8. The CDR3 is 14 residues long. The CDR3 protein is CASRRGGTGHGYTF. The CDR3 coding sequence is TGTGCCAGCAGGCGCGGGGGGACAGGGCATGGCTACACCTTC.

This chain joins TRBV10-2 and TRBJ2-1; D gene unclear. Trimming left V 1 base short and J 6 bases short, with 4 bases between. Looked up from germline, CDR1 is WSHSY and CDR2 is SAAADI. The length of the CDR3 is 12 residues. As DNA, the CDR3 is TGCGCCAGCAGTGAGTTGGCCAATGAGCAGTTCTTC. Its translation: CASSELANEQFF.

The gene calls are TRBV18 and TRBJ2-6, with D unresolved. V shed 1 base and J shed 0 bases, with 7 bases lying between them. The germline gives CDR1 KGHSH, CDR2 LQKENI. This CDR3 region has 16 residues. CDR3 sequence: CASSPLASSGANVLTF. The DNA of the CDR3 is TGTGCCAGCTCACCACTCGCAAGCTCTGGGGCCAACGTCCTGACTTTC.